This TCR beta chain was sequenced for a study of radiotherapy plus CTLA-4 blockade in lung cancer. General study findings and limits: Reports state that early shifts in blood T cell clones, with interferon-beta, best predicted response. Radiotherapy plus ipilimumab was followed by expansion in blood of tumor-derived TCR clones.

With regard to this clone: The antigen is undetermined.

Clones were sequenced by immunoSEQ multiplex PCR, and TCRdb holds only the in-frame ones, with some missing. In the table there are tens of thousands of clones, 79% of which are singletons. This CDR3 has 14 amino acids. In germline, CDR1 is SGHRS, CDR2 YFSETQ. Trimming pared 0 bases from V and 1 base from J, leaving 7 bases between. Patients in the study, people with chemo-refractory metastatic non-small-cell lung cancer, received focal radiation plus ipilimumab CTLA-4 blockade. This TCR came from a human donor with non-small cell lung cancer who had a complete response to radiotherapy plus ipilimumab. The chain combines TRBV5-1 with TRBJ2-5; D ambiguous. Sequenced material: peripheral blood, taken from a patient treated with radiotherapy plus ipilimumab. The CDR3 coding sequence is TGCGCCAGCAGCTTGGAGGCAGTCCAAGAGACCCAGTACTTC. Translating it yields CASSLEAVQETQYF.